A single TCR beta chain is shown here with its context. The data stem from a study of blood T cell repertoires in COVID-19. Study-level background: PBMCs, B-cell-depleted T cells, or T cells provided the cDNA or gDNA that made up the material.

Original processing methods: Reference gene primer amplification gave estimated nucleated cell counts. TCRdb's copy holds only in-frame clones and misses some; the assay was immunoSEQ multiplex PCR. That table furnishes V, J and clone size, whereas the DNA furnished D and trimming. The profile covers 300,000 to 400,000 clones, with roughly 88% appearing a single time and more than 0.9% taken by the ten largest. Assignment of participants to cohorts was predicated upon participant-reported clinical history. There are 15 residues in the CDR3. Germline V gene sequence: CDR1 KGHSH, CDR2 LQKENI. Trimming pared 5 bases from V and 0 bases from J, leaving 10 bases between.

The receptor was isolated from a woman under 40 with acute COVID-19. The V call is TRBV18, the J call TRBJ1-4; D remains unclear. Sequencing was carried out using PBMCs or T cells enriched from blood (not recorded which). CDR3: CASSTGVATNEKLFF. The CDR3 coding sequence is TGTGCCAGCTCAACCGGGGTTGCAACTAATGAAAAACTGTTTTTT.